The 8 T cell receptor beta chains given below trace back to one sample, sequenced in a study of read filtering for tumor transcriptome and immune sequencing. This library used roughly 400 ng RNA and molecular barcoded adaptors spanning alpha/delta and beta/gamma chains. TCRdb redid the calling of the reads with MiXCR, one entry per CDR3 protein. Of approximately 58,000 distinct CDR3 sequences listed, 20% to 25% were seen once; the top ten hold 17%. Source material: a population of CD138-negative cells sorted from bone marrow. The receptors were sampled from a donor aged 40 or over with multiple myeloma.

This clonotype was seen only a few times. A much larger clone is a single base away; this may be a read error. The chain is built from TRBV2 and TRBJ1-1, with D unresolved. This CDR3 contains 14 residues. The germline V gene encodes CDR1 SNHLY and CDR2 FYNNEI. V dropped 7 bases and J dropped 3 bases, with 15 bases sitting between them. In DNA form, the CDR3 reads TGTGCCAGCACCCGTATGATACGGGACACTGAAGCTTTCTTT. This codes for CASTRMIRDTEAFF.

At least ten counts were recorded for this clonotype. Here the CDR3 DNA reads TGTGCCAGCAGCTTAAGGGCGGGACTAGCGGGAGGGTACGCGAATGAGCAGTTCTTC. It specifies CASSLRAGLAGGYANEQFF. V is TRBV7-6 and J is TRBJ2-1; 16 nucleotides agree with TRBD2. Trimming removed 2 bases from V and 7 bases from J; junction bases left unmatched: 11. The CDR3 is 19 amino acids. The germline gives CDR1 SGHVS, CDR2 FNYEAQ.

In this sample, this clonotype turned up a few times. This sequence joins TRBV7-2 and TRBJ2-3; D is uncertain. The CDR3 totals 13 residues. V dropped 4 bases and J dropped 2 bases, with 7 bases sitting between them. Germline lookup yields CDR1 SGHTA and CDR2 FQGNSA. The CDR3: CASSSGITDTQYF. DNA for the CDR3: TGTGCCAGCAGCTCTGGGATCACAGATACGCAGTATTTT.

This clonotype was seen repeatedly, ten times or more. The V call is TRBV11-2, the J call TRBJ2-6; the D gene is possibly TRBD1 (6 bases). CDR3 length: 16 residues. Trimming took off 1 base at V and 0 bases at J, with 7 bases between the two ends. From germline, CDR1 is SGHAT and CDR2 FQNNGV. In DNA form, the CDR3 reads TGTGCCAGCAGCTTAGGAGGGGGCTCTGGGGCCAACGTCCTGACTTTC. It encodes CASSLGGGSGANVLTF.

The sample holds many counts of this clonotype. The gene calls are TRBV29-1 and TRBJ2-2; D not certain. The CDR3 runs to 14 residues. Germline V gene data show CDR1 as SQVTM and CDR2 as ANQGSEA. Trimming took 7 bases from V and 4 from J, leaving 16 bases between them. This CDR3 reads CSAGSRVGTGELFF. In DNA form, the CDR3 reads TGCAGCGCTGGATCAAGGGTGGGCACCGGGGAGCTGTTTTTT.

For this clonotype: A much larger clone lies a single base off, so this may be a read error. The CDR3, as DNA: TGTGCCAGCAGCCCCGGACAGACTAGCGCAGATACGCAGTATTTT. It is translated as CASSPGQTSADTQYF. The chain combines TRBV28 with TRBJ2-3; 8 bases line up with TRBD2. The germline V gene has CDR1 MDHEN and CDR2 SYDVKM. V trimming: 6 bases; J trimming: 4 bases; junction bases outside the gene matches: 9. The CDR3 contains 15 residues.

This clonotype was recorded many times. The V call is TRBV29-1, the J call TRBJ2-1; TRBD2 matches 7 bases. The junction had 3 bases not matched to a gene; V was cut back by 4 bases and J by 9 bases. CDR3 size: 11 residues. Germline-derived CDR1 and CDR2 are SQVTM and ANQGSEA. CDR3 in amino acids: CSVGGGSEQFF. CDR3 nucleotide sequence: TGCAGCGTTGGGGGGGGGAGTGAGCAGTTCTTC.

This clonotype was recorded a few times. The chain couples TRBV29-1 to TRBJ1-1, with D possibly being TRBD1 (6 bases). The CDR3 is 12 residues long. Trimming took 6 bases from V and 1 from J, leaving 9 bases between them. Germline assignment: CDR1 SQVTM and CDR2 ANQGSEA. The chain's CDR3 is CSVQQGNTEAFF. The CDR3 region has the DNA TGCAGCGTACAACAGGGGAACACTGAAGCTTTCTTT.